This entry describes one TCR beta chain. The entry originates in a study of OX40 agonist ivuxolimab in advanced cancers. Study-wide background: Every patient in dose escalation had hepatocellular carcinoma, melanoma, renal cell or head and neck cancer. Checkpoint inhibitors had been given previously to approximately 40% of patients. Partial responses were achieved by three patients: one hepatocellular carcinoma, two cutaneous melanoma.

Germline V gene sequence: CDR1 SEHNR, CDR2 FQNEAQ (reference sequence). This CDR3 is 13 amino acids long. The V gene lost 2 bases and the J gene lost 3 bases, with 6 bases spanning the gap. The method was immunoSEQ multiplex PCR; TCRdb's version includes in-frame clones alone and lacks a portion of them. The table lists fewer than 90,000 clones, 89% of them singletons. This sequence was found in an adult with an advanced solid tumor such as melanoma, head and neck, liver or kidney cancer. Sequencing used CD4+ or CD8+ T cells sorted from blood, obtained in a trial of the OX40 agonist ivuxolimab. The rearrangement uses TRBV7-9 and TRBJ2-3; D is uncertain. The CDR3 loop reads CASSLQRTDTQYF. The CDR3 DNA is TGTGCCAGCAGCTTACAAAGAACAGATACGCAGTATTTT. The full variable domain, rest sourced from reference TRBV7-9 and TRBJ2-3, is DTGVSQNPRHKITKRGQNVTFRCDPISEHNRLYWYRQTLGQGPEFLTYFQNEAQLEKSRLLSDRFSAERPKGSFSTLEIQRTEQGDSAMYLCASSLQRTDTQYFGPGTRLTVL.